This T cell receptor (beta chain) was retrieved from a study of T cell responses to AZD1222 COVID-19 vaccine. This clone has only one observation. Germline CDR1 and CDR2: SGHAT and FQNNGV. V was pared by 4 bases and J by 11 bases, with 14 bases between. The CDR3 contains 12 residues. TCRdb's copy holds only in-frame clones and misses some; the assay was immunoSEQ multiplex PCR. The sample consists of about 82,000 clones, approximately 90% of them appearing once. The chain carries TRBV11-2 and TRBJ1-1, with D possibly TRBD1 on 5 matching bases. Material: peripheral blood, obtained on day 0 of AZD1222 vaccination. The TCR originated in an adult in good health. The chain's CDR3 is CASSSGTAAAFF. The CDR3 bases are TGTGCCAGCAGCTCCGGGACCGCAGCGGCTTTCTTT. Together with reference TRBV11-2 and TRBJ1-1, the CDR3 gives the full variable domain: EAGVAQSPRYKIIEKRQSVAFWCNPISGHATLYWYQQILGQGPKLLIQFQNNGVVDDSQLPKDRFSAERLKGVDSTLKIQPAKLEDSAVYLCASSSGTAAAFFGQGTRLTVV.